These 4 T cell receptor beta chains share one sample of origin, sequenced in a study of blood T cell repertoires in COVID-19. Profiling relied on immunoSEQ multiplex PCR, and the TCRdb table lists in-frame clones only, not all of them. The sample lists some 110,000 clones; roughly 84% were seen once. The sequencing sample was made of peripheral blood. These receptors came from a woman in her 70s with acute or convalescent COVID-19.

The chain couples TRBV11-3 to TRBJ2-1, with 10 bases identical to TRBD2. Germline CDR1 is SGHNT and CDR2 is YENEEA. The CDR3 has 16 residues. The junction had 5 bases not matched to a gene; V was cut back by 0 bases and J by 6 bases. CDR3 in amino acids: CASSLEAGGALNEQFF. In nucleotides, the CDR3 is TGTGCCAGCAGCTTAGAAGCGGGAGGGGCCCTCAATGAGCAGTTCTTC.

The chain has TRBV4-2 and TRBJ2-7; TRBD2 might be the D (6 bases). V was shortened by 0 bases and J by 13 bases, with 16 bases between the two germline ends. This CDR3 has 13 amino acids. In germline, CDR1 is LGHNA, CDR2 YNFKEQ. This CDR3 reads CASSQDLSGAHYF. Written as DNA, the CDR3 is TGTGCCAGCAGCCAAGATCTTAGCGGAGCCCACTACTTC.

The J gene is TRBJ2-3, the V gene TRBV5-4, with D perhaps TRBD2 (6 bases). The CDR3 spans 15 residues. V was clipped by 5 bases and J by 0 bases, with 13 bases between them. Germline V CDR1 and CDR2: SGHNT, YYREEE (reference sequence). The CDR3 DNA follows: TGTGCCAGCAGGCTGGAGGGAGATAGCACAGATACGCAGTATTTT. Translating it yields CASRLEGDSTDTQYF.

This chain joins TRBV5-1 and TRBJ1-1, with a weak D call TRBD1 (5 bases). The germline V gene has CDR1 SGHRS and CDR2 YFSETQ. V lost 2 bases to trimming and J lost 3 bases, with 11 bases between them. The CDR3 runs to 14 residues. The CDR3: CASSFVGGHTEAFF. Here the CDR3 DNA reads TGCGCCAGCAGCTTCGTGGGGGGACACACTGAAGCTTTCTTT.